The T cell receptor beta chain described here comes from a study of blood T cells in healthy people across ages. Study background: T cells yielded about one barcoded beta molecule per two cells through template switching.

The CDR3 runs to 12 residues. With 4 bases removed from V and 9 bases from J, the gap between germline ends came to 10 bases. In germline, CDR1 is SGHDN, CDR2 FVKESK. Worth noting for this clonotype: Antigen unknown.

General study results and limits: From one million sequenced T cells, diversity estimates were lower bounds. Age advanced and TCR beta diversity per million T cells fell, roughly linearly.

PCR was performed a second time for roughly 6 to 12 cycles using a sample-barcoded 5' primer and a J-beta primer mix. Per sample, CDR3-containing paired-end reads numbered at least 3 million. TCRdb redid the calling of the 5' RACE reads with MiXCR, one entry per CDR3 protein. The table shows about 970,000 distinct CDR3 sequences, with roughly half occurring only once. Sequencing input: blood. This receptor was taken from a woman in her sixties in good health. The gene calls are TRBV14 and TRBJ2-1; D remains ambiguous. This chain's CDR3 is CASSPAMGEQFF. For the CDR3, the DNA is TGTGCCAGCAGCCCGGCTATGGGTGAGCAGTTCTTC.